This T cell receptor beta chain was documented in a study of response to subunit inactivated influenza vaccine. Findings of the study overall: The authors offered the suggestion that each seasonal influenza vaccination recruits few new T cells.

Note on this clonotype: Its target is not known.

MiXCR, applied by TCRdb to the RT-PCR reads, yields one record per CDR3 protein. The table shows hundreds of thousands of distinct CDR3 sequences, with 25% occurring only once. This specimen was CD4+ T cells sorted from PBMCs, taken around 5 days after vaccination. The TCR sequence derives from a man between 50 and 59 years old who received an inactivated influenza vaccine.

CDR3 DNA sequence: TGCGCCAGCAGCCAAGATGTCGGGAGCTCCTACAATGAGCAGTTCTTC. Protein: CASSQDVGSSYNEQFF. This rearrangement joins TRBV4-3 to TRBJ2-1; the D gene is possibly TRBD2 (6 bases). Germline loops: CDR1 LGHNA, CDR2 YSLEER. This CDR3 contains 16 residues. Deletions cut 0 bases from V and 0 bases from J, with 9 bases between.